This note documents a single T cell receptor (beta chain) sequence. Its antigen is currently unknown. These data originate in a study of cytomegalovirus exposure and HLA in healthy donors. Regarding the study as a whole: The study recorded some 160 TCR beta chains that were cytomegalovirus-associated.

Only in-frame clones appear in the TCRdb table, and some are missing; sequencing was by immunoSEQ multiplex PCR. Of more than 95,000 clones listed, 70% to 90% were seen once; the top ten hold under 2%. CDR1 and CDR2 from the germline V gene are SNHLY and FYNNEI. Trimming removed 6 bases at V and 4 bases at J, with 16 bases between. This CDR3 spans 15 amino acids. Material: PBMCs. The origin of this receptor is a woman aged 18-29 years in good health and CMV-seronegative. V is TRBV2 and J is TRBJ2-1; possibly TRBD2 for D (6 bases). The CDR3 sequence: CASRALANSYNEQFF. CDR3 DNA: TGTGCCAGCAGGGCACTAGCTAACTCTTACAATGAGCAGTTCTTC.